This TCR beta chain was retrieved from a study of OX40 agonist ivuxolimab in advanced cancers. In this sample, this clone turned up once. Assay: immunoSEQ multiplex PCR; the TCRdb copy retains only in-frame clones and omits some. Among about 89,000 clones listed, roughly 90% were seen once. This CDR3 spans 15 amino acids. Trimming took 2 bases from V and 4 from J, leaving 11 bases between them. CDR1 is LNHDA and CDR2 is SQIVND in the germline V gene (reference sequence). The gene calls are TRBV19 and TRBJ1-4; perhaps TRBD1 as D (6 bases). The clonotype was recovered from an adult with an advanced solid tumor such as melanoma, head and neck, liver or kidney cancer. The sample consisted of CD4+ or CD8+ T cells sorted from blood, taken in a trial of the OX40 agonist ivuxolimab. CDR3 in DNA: TGTGCCAGTAGTATACGGGGACAACGTAATGAAAAACTGTTTTTT. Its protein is CASSIRGQRNEKLFF.